The entry below describes one TCR beta chain. The record originates from a study of blood T cell repertoires in COVID-19. Germline V gene lookup returns CDR1 SNHLY and CDR2 FYNNEI. The CDR3 length is 15 residues. V was pared by 7 bases and J by 5 bases, with 11 bases of the junction left unmatched. Profiled with immunoSEQ multiplex PCR; TCRdb holds only in-frame clones, not every one. The profile shows roughly 190,000 clones, 76% of them singletons. The genes are TRBV2 and TRBJ2-5; 9 nucleotides match TRBD2. The TCR comes from a woman aged 50 to 60 with acute COVID-19. The sequenced sample was PBMCs or T cells enriched from blood (not recorded which). The CDR3 protein is CASTRRGGVRETQYF. CDR3 nucleotides: TGTGCCAGCACGAGGCGGGGGGGAGTCCGGGAGACCCAGTACTTC.